This T cell receptor (beta chain) was found in a study of patients and donors after allogeneic stem cell transplantation. TCRdb ran MiXCR on the RT-PCR reads and lists one entry per CDR3 protein. The sample contains about 90,000 distinct CDR3 sequences, 40% to 60% of which appear only once. Trimming removed 6 bases at V and 0 bases at J, with 6 bases between. The germline gives CDR1 SGHTA, CDR2 FQGNSA. The CDR3 consists of 14 residues. This TCR came from a human donor who was either an allogeneic HSCT recipient or a stem cell or donor lymphocyte infusion donor (not recorded which). It is not recorded whose cells these are; they may come from a transplant donor. The V and J genes are TRBV7-2 and TRBJ1-6, with D uncertain. Sequencing was done on a sample of blood, either unsorted or a sorted T cell fraction (not recorded which). The CDR3 DNA is TGTGCCAGCAGTCTTAGCTCCTATAATTCACCCCTCCACTTT. It encodes CASSLSSYNSPLHF.